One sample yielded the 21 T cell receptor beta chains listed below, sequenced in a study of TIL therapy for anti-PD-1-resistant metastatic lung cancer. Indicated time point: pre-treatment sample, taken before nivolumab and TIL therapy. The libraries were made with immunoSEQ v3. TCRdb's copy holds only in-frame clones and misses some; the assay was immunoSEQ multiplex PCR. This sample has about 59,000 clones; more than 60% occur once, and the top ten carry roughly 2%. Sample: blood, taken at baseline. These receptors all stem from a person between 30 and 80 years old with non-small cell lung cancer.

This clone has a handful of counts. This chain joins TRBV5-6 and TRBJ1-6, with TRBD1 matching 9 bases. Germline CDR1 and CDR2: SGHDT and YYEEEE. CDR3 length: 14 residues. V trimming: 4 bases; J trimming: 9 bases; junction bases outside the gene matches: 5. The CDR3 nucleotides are TGTGCCAGCAGCCAGGGACAGGGTGGTTCACCCCTCCACTTT. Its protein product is CASSQGQGGSPLHF.

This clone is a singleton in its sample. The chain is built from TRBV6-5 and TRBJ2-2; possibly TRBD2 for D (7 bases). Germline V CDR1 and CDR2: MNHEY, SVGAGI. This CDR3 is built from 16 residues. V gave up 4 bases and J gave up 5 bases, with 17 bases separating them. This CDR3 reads CASSSPLGGPTGELFF. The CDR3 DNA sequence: TGTGCCAGCAGTTCCCCTCTGGGGGGGCCTACCGGGGAGCTGTTTTTT.

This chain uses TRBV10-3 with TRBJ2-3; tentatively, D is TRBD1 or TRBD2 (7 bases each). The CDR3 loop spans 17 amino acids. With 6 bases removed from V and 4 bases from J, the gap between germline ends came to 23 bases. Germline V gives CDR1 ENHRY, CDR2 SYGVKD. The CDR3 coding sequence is TGTGCCATCAGGCAGGGGGGGCGGACAGTAAGTTCAGATACGCAGTATTTT. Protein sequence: CAIRQGGRTVSSDTQYF.

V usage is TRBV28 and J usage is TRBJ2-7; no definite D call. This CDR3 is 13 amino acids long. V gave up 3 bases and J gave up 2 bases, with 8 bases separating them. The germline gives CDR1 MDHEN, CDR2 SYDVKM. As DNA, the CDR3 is TGTGCCAGCAGTTTCGGTCAGCCCTACGAGCAGTACTTC. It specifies CASSFGQPYEQYF.

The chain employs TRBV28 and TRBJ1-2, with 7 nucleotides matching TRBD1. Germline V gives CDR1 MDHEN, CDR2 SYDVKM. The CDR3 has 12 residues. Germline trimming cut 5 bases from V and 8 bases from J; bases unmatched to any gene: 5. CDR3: CASSQGTEGYTF. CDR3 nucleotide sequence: TGTGCCAGCAGTCAAGGGACAGAGGGCTACACCTTC.

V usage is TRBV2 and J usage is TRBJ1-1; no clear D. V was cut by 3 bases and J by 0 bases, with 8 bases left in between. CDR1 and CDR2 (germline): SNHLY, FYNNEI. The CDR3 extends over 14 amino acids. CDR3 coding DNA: TGTGCCAGCAGTGAGGTGATTCTGAACACTGAAGCTTTCTTT. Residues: CASSEVILNTEAFF.

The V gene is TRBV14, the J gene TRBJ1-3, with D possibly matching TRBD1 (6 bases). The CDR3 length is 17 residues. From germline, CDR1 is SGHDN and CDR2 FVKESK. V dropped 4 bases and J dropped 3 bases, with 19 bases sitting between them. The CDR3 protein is CASSPEATGLDGNTIYF. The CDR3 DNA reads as TGTGCCAGCAGCCCGGAAGCCACAGGGTTGGATGGAAACACCATATATTTT.

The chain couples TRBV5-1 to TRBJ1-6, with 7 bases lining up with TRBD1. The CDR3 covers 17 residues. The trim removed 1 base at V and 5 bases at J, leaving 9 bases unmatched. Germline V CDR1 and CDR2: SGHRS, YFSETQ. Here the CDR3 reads CASSLRSPTGNNSPLHF. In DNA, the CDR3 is TGCGCCAGCAGCTTGCGGAGCCCGACAGGGAATAATTCACCCCTCCACTTT.

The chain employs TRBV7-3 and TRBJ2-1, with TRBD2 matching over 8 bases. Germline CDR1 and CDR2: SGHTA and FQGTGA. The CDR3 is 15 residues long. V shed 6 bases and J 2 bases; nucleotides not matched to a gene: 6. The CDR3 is CASRTGGGPYNEQFF. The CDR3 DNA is TGTGCCAGCAGGACGGGAGGGGGACCCTACAATGAGCAGTTCTTC.

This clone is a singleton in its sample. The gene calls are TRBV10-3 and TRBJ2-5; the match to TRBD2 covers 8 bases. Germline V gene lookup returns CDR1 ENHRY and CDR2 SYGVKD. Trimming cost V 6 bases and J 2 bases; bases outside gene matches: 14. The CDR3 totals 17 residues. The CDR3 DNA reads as TGTGCCATCAGCGCCGGGAGGGGAGCCGGGGAGCAAGAGACCCAGTACTTC. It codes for CAISAGRGAGEQETQYF.

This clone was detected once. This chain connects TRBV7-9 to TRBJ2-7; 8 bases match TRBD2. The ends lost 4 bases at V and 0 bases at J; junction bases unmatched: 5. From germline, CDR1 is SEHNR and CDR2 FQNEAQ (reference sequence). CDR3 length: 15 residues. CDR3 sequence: CASSSAGGNSYEQYF. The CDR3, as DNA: TGTGCCAGCAGCTCCGCGGGGGGAAACTCCTACGAGCAGTACTTC. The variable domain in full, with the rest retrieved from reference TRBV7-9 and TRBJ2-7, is DTGVSQNPRHKITKRGQNVTFRCDPISEHNRLYWYRQTLGQGPEFLTYFQNEAQLEKSRLLSDRFSAERPKGSFSTLEIQRTEQGDSAMYLCASSSAGGNSYEQYFGPGTRLTVT.

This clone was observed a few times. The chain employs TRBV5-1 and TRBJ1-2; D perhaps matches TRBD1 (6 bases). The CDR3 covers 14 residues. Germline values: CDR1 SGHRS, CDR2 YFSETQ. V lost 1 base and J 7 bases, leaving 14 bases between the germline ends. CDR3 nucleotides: TGCGCCAGCAGCTTGCCATCGGGGGCAGGTGGCTACACCTTC. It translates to CASSLPSGAGGYTF.

CDR3 DNA sequence: TGCGCCAGCAGTGCGCAACTAGCGGGGGGGCCGAAGTTCTTC. Amino acids: CASSAQLAGGPKFF. This sequence joins TRBV10-2 and TRBJ2-1; 13 bases are shared with TRBD2. This CDR3 is built from 14 residues. Trimming took 4 bases from V and 14 from J; bases not matched to a gene: 8. Germline assignment: CDR1 WSHSY and CDR2 SAAADI.

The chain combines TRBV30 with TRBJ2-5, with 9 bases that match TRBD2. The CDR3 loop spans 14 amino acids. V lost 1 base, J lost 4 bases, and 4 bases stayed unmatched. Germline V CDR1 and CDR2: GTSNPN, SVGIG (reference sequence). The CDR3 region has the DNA TGTGCCTGGAGTGCGGGACTAGCCGCAGAGACCCAGTACTTC. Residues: CAWSAGLAAETQYF.

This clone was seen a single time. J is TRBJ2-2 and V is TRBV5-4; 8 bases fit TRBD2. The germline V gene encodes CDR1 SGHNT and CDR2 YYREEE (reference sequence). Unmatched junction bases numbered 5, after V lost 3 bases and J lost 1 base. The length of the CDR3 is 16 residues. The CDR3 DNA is TGTGCCAGCAGCTCGGGACTAGGACAGAACACCGGGGAGCTGTTTTTT. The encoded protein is CASSSGLGQNTGELFF.

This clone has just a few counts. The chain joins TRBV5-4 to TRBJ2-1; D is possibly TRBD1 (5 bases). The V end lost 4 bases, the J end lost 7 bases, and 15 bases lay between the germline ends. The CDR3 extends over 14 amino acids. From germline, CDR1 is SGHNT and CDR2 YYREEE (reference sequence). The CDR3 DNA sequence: TGTGCCAGCAGCGCTAACAGGCTAATGAATGAGCAGTTCTTC. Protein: CASSANRLMNEQFF.

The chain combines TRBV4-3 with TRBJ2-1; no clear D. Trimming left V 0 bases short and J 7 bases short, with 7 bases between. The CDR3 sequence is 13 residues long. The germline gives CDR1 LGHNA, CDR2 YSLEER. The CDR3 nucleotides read TGCGCCAGCAGCCAAGACCTGGGGAATGAGCAGTTCTTC. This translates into CASSQDLGNEQFF.

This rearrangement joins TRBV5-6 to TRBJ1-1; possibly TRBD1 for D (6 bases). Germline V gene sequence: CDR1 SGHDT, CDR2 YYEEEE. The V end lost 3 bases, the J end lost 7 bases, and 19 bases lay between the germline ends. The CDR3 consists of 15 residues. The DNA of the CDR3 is TGTGCCAGCAGCTCCACGAACAGGGCGGTTCTTGAAGCTTTCTTT. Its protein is CASSSTNRAVLEAFF.

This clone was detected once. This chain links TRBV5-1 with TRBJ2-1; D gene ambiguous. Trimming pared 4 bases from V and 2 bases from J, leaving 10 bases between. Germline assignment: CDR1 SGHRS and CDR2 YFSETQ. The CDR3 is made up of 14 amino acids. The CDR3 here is CASSPLATYNEQFF. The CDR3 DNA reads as TGCGCCAGCAGCCCTCTGGCGACCTACAATGAGCAGTTCTTC.

DNA for the CDR3: TGTGCCAGCAGCGCGCAGGGGCCCTCCGAGACCCAGTACTTC. It encodes CASSAQGPSETQYF. The rearrangement links TRBV2 to TRBJ2-5; D possibly corresponds to TRBD1 (6 bases). V was shortened by 6 bases and J by 5 bases, with 16 bases between the two germline ends. The germline V gene encodes CDR1 SNHLY and CDR2 FYNNEI. The CDR3 runs 14 residues.

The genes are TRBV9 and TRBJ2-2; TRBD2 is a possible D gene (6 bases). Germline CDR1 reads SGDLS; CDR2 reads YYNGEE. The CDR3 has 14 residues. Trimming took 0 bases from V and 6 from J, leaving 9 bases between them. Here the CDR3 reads CASSVAGGAGELFF. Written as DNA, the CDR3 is TGTGCCAGCAGCGTAGCTGGAGGGGCCGGGGAGCTGTTTTTT.